This T cell receptor beta chain was found in a study of blood T cell repertoires in COVID-19. Germline V lookup: CDR1 SGHAT, CDR2 FQNNGV. The CDR3 is 13 amino acids. The ends lost 6 bases at V and 5 bases at J; junction bases unmatched: 3. The protocol was immunoSEQ multiplex PCR, while the TCRdb copy is restricted to in-frame clones and leaves out a portion. Found here are under 200,000 clones, more than 85% of them singletons; the top ten hold more than 6.5%. This sequence originates from a woman older than 75 in a cohort sampled during active or convalescent COVID-19. This chain connects TRBV11-2 to TRBJ2-3, with TRBD1 identical over 9 bases. The sample consisted of peripheral blood. CDR3 residues: CASSGTGRDTQYF. In DNA form, the CDR3 reads TGTGCCAGCAGTGGGACAGGGAGAGATACGCAGTATTTT.